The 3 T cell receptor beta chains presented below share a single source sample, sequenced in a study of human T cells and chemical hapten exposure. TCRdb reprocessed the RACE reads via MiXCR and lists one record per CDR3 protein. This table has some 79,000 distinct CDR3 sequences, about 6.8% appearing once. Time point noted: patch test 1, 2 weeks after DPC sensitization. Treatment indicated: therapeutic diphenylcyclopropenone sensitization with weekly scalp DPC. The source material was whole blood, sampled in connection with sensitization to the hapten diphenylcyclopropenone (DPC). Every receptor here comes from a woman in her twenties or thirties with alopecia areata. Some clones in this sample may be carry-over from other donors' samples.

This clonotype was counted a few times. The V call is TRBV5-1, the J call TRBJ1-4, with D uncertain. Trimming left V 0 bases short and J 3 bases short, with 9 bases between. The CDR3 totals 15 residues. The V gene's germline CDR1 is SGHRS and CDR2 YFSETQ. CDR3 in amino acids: CASSLDGSSNEKLFF. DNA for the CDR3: TGCGCCAGCAGCTTGGATGGGAGTTCTAATGAAAAACTGTTTTTT. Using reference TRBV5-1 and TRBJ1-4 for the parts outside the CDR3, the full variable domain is KAGVTQTPRYLIKTRGQQVTLSCSPISGHRSVSWYQQTPGQGLQFLFEYFSETQRNKGNFPGRFSGRQFSNSRSEMNVSTLELGDSALYLCASSLDGSSNEKLFFGSGTQLSVL.

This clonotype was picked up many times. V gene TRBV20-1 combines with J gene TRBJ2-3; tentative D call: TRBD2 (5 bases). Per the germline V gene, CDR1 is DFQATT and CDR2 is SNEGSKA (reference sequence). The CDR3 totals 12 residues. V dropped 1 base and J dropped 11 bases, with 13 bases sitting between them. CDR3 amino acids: CSARAPLAGQYF. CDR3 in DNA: TGCAGTGCTAGAGCACCGCTGGCGGGGCAGTATTTT.

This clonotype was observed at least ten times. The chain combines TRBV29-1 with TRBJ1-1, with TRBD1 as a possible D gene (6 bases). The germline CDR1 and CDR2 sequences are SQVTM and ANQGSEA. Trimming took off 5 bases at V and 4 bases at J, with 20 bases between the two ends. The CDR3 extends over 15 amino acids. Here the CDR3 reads CSVLYRGGASTEAFF. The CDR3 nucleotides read TGCAGCGTTCTTTATCGTGGGGGCGCTAGCACTGAAGCTTTCTTT.